What follows are 14 T cell receptor beta chains derived from one specimen sequenced in a study of shared clonotypes between healthy human individuals. Method: immunoSEQ multiplex PCR; TCRdb's copy keeps in-frame clones and lacks some. The sample comprises around 1,100,000 clones, roughly 77% of which are singletons, and more than 0.85% rests with the top ten. The sequenced sample was memory CD4+ T cells from PBMCs. Subset given: CD45RA-negative fraction. These receptor sequences come from a man aged 18 to 30 in good health. Some clones in this sample may be carry-over from other donors' samples.

The rearrangement links TRBV27 to TRBJ2-5; 10 nucleotides line up with TRBD1. Germline assignment: CDR1 MNHEY and CDR2 SMNVEV (reference sequence). Trimming removed 0 bases from V and 1 base from J; junction bases left unmatched: 8. There are 18 residues in the CDR3. CDR3 protein: CASSLSKGGDRGQETQYF. DNA for the CDR3: TGTGCCAGCAGTTTATCTAAAGGCGGGGACAGGGGCCAAGAGACCCAGTACTTC.

The gene calls are TRBV29-1 and TRBJ2-3, with 8 bases fitting TRBD2. With V trimmed by 7 bases and J by 5 bases, 8 bases remained unmatched. The CDR3 extends over 13 amino acids. Germline V gives CDR1 SQVTM, CDR2 ANQGSEA. CDR3 sequence: CSAAGGWQDTQYF. The CDR3 bases are TGCAGCGCCGCGGGAGGCTGGCAAGATACGCAGTATTTT.

J is TRBJ2-1 and V is TRBV7-9; the D gene is possibly TRBD2 (6 bases). The germline V gene has CDR1 SEHNR and CDR2 FQNEAQ (reference sequence). The V gene lost 0 bases and the J gene lost 6 bases, with 12 bases spanning the gap. The CDR3 sequence is 15 residues long. The CDR3 here is CASSLAGGAINEQFF. CDR3 nucleotides: TGTGCCAGCAGCTTAGCCGGGGGAGCCATCAATGAGCAGTTCTTC.

This clone was seen a few times. This chain links TRBV28 with TRBJ1-5; maybe TRBD1 (5 bases). V was clipped by 8 bases and J by 6 bases, with 14 bases between them. This CDR3 is 13 amino acids long. The V gene's germline CDR1 is MDHEN and CDR2 SYDVKM. The CDR3 DNA reads as TGTGCCAGCTCCTCCAGGGTATTTCAGCCCCAGCATTTT. Protein sequence: CASSSRVFQPQHF.

The chain recombines TRBV5-4 with TRBJ2-6; 7 bases map to TRBD2. The CDR3 is 14 residues long. Germline-derived CDR1 and CDR2 are SGHNT and YYREEE (reference sequence). V lost 9 bases, J lost 0 bases, and 3 bases stayed unmatched. The CDR3 region is CATLADSGANVLTF. CDR3 coding DNA: TGTGCCACCCTAGCGGACTCTGGGGCCAACGTCCTGACTTTC.

The chain combines TRBV28 with TRBJ2-2; D unclear. This CDR3 is built from 13 residues. Germline values: CDR1 MDHEN, CDR2 SYDVKM. V lost 8 bases and J lost 0, with 7 bases in between. The CDR3 coding sequence is TGTGCCAGCGACCCCGCGAACACCGGGGAGCTGTTTTTT. This sequence encodes CASDPANTGELFF. Full variable domain (remainder filled in from reference TRBV28 and TRBJ2-2): DVKVTQSSRYLVKRTGEKVFLECVQDMDHENMFWYRQDPGLGLRLIYFSYDVKMKEKGDIPEGYSVSREKKERFSLILESASTNQTSMYLCASDPANTGELFFGEGSRLTVL.

This chain connects TRBV10-2 to TRBJ2-7; 8 positions agree with TRBD2. CDR3 length equals 14 residues. Unmatched junction bases numbered 9, after V lost 4 bases and J lost 7 bases. Germline CDR1 reads WSHSY; CDR2 reads SAAADI. CDR3 in amino acids: CASSALAGSNEQYF. The CDR3 coding sequence is TGCGCCAGCAGTGCCCTAGCGGGTTCGAATGAGCAGTACTTC.

The chain carries TRBV5-8 and TRBJ2-1, with D maybe TRBD2 (6 bases). Trimming removed 1 base at V and 5 bases at J, with 16 bases between. The CDR3 is 16 residues long. Germline-derived CDR1 and CDR2 are SGHTS and YDEGEE. CDR3 residues: CASSLFVGLVNNEQFF. The CDR3, as DNA: TGTGCCAGCAGCTTGTTTGTGGGACTTGTTAACAATGAGCAGTTCTTC.

Notes on this clone: At one end, the junction sequence differs from germline, possibly due to a read error. Other DNA sequences of this sample code for an identical CDR3. The genes are TRBV19 and TRBJ1-1; TRBD1 matches at 7 bases. Per the germline V gene, CDR1 is LNHDA and CDR2 is SQIVND (reference sequence). The CDR3 runs 14 residues. The CDR3 reads CASRNRGMNTEAFF. The CDR3, as DNA: TGCGCCAGTAGAAACAGGGGAATGAACACTGAAGCTTTCTTT.

The chain has TRBV10-3 and TRBJ2-2; 12 bases fit TRBD2. Germline assignment: CDR1 ENHRY and CDR2 SYGVKD. Trimming cost V 2 bases and J 5 bases; bases outside gene matches: 3. The CDR3 loop spans 16 amino acids. The CDR3 DNA is TGTGCCATCAGTGAGCCTCTAGCGGGAGGGACCGGGGAGCTGTTTTTT. This translates into CAISEPLAGGTGELFF.

This chain connects TRBV5-6 to TRBJ1-1; D uncertain. The length of the CDR3 is 15 residues. CDR1 SGHDT and CDR2 YYEEEE come from the germline V gene. The germline V and J ends were trimmed by 2 bases and 7 bases, with 18 bases remaining between them. CDR3 sequence reads: CASSFLGSSLFEAFF. As DNA, the CDR3 is TGTGCCAGCAGCTTTCTCGGCTCATCCCTCTTTGAAGCTTTCTTT.

V is TRBV6-1 and J is TRBJ1-1, with D perhaps matching TRBD1 (5 bases). The V gene's germline CDR1 is MNHNS and CDR2 SASEGT. This CDR3 contains 14 residues. V lost 2 bases and J 10 bases, leaving 17 bases between the germline ends. The CDR3 loop is CASSELGRVGGAFF. The CDR3 DNA reads TGTGCCAGCAGTGAATTAGGCAGGGTAGGTGGAGCTTTCTTT.

This clone has at least ten counts. Other nucleotide sequences from this sample produce the same CDR3. The rearrangement joins TRBV11-2 to TRBJ1-3; D call uncertain. Germline CDR1 reads SGHAT; CDR2 reads FQNNGV. The V end was cut by 2 bases, the J end by 3 bases, with 5 bases between. This CDR3 contains 13 residues. CDR3 DNA: TGTGCCAGCAGCTTACTGGGTGGAAACACCATATATTTT. This encodes CASSLLGGNTIYF.

This clone was recorded once. The gene calls are TRBV28 and TRBJ2-5, with 7 nucleotides matching TRBD2. V lost 2 bases to trimming and J lost 4 bases; unmatched junction nucleotides: 4. CDR1 and CDR2 from the germline V gene are MDHEN and SYDVKM. This CDR3 spans 14 amino acids. The chain's CDR3 is CASSLASGIETQYF. CDR3 DNA: TGTGCCAGCAGTTTAGCTAGCGGAATAGAGACCCAGTACTTC.